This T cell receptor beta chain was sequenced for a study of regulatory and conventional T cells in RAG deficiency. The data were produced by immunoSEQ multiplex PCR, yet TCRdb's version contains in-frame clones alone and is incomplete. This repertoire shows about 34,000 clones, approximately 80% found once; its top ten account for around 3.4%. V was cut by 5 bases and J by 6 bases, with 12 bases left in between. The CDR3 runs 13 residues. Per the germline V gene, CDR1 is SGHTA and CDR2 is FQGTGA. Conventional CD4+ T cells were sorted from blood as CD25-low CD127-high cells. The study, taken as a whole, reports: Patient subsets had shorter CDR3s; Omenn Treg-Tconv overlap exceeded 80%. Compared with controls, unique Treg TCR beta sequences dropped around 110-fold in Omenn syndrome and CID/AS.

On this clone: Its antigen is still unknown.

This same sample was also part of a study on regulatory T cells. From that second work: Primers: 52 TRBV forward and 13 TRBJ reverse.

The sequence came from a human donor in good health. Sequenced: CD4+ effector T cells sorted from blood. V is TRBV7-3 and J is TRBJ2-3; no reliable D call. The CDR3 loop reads CASSPHSLDTQYF. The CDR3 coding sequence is TGTGCCAGCAGCCCCCATTCTTTGGATACGCAGTATTTT.